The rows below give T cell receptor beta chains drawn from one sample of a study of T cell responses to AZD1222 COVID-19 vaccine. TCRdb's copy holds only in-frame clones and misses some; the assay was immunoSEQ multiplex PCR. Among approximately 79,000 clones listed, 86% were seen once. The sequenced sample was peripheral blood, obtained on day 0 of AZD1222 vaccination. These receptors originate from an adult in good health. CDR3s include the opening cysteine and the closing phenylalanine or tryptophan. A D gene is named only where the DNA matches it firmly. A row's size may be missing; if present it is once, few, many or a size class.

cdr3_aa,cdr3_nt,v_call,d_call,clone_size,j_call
CASSSYSGNSREQFF,TGTGCCAGCAGCTCCTATAGCGGGAATTCGAGAGAGCAGTTCTTC,TRBV11-2,TRBD2,NA,TRBJ2-1
CASSFTGGGTGELFF,TGTGCCAGCAGCTTTACCGGGGGGGGCACCGGGGAGCTGTTTTTT,TRBV5-6,TRBD2,NA,TRBJ2-2
CASSYSGTRRAEQYF,TGTGCCAGCAGTTACTCCGGGACGCGCCGGGCCGAGCAGTACTTC,TRBV6-5,NA,NA,TRBJ2-7
CAITRGGTDTQYF,TGTGCCATCACCCGCGGAGGCACAGATACGCAGTATTTT,TRBV10-3,NA,NA,TRBJ2-3
CASSLVGTDWYF,TGTGCCAGCAGCTTAGTGGGGACGGACTGGTACTTC,TRBV7-9,NA,NA,TRBJ2-7
CASSLRAREFPSQSLGNTIYF,TGTGCCAGCAGCCTAAGGGCCAGGGAATTCCCCTCGCAGAGCCTCGGAAACACCATATATTTT,TRBV13,NA,NA,TRBJ1-3
CASSEIFGHLGDTQYF,TGTGCCAGCAGTGAAATCTTTGGACACCTAGGGGATACGCAGTATTTT,TRBV2,NA,few,TRBJ2-3
CASTTLDPQREKLFF,TGTGCCAGCACCACCCTGGACCCCCAGCGGGAAAAACTGTTTTTT,TRBV27,NA,NA,TRBJ1-4
CASSLPPAGMSFEQYF,TGTGCCAGCAGCTTACCCCCGGCAGGGATGAGTTTCGAGCAGTACTTC,TRBV7-2,NA,NA,TRBJ2-7
CASSSPTGYYNSPLHF,TGTGCCAGCAGCTCCCCGACAGGGTACTATAATTCACCCCTCCACTTT,TRBV11-2,TRBD1,once,TRBJ1-6
CASSHISRVKLFF,TGTGCCAGCAGCCACATTTCGAGGGTTAAGCTGTTTTTT,TRBV11-2,NA,NA,TRBJ2-2
CASSRQGSLNGNTIYF,TGTGCCAGCAGCCGACAGGGGTCGCTTAATGGAAACACCATATATTTT,TRBV4-2,TRBD1,NA,TRBJ1-3
CASSKGQAGGAAYGYTF,TGTGCCAGCAGCAAAGGACAGGCCGGGGGGGCTGCGTATGGCTACACCTTC,TRBV5-4,TRBD1,NA,TRBJ1-2
CASSQDASAPETQYF,TGTGCCAGCAGCCAAGACGCTAGCGCCCCGGAGACCCAGTACTTC,TRBV3-1/TRBV3-2,NA,NA,TRBJ2-5
CASSPLGLRDTQYF,TGTGCCAGCTCACCGCTAGGACTTCGGGATACGCAGTATTTT,TRBV18,NA,NA,TRBJ2-3
CASNPPGELFF,TGTGCCAGCAACCCGCCCGGGGAGCTGTTTTTT,TRBV2,NA,NA,TRBJ2-2
CATSISTYEQYF,TGTGCCACCAGCATCTCTACCTACGAGCAGTACTTC,TRBV15,NA,NA,TRBJ2-7
CASSYSTTKPGGWEQFF,TGTGCCAGCAGTTACTCGACTACCAAACCGGGAGGATGGGAGCAGTTCTTC,TRBV6-2/TRBV6-3,TRBD2,once,TRBJ2-1
CASSLSGQQGEQYF,TGTGCCAGCAGTCTATCGGGACAGCAAGGAGAGCAGTACTTC,TRBV6-5,TRBD1,NA,TRBJ2-7
CASSSGPPGGKLFF,TGTGCCAGCAGTTCGGGCCCTCCGGGAGGAAAACTGTTTTTT,TRBV6-5,NA,NA,TRBJ1-4
CASSPNGVGVYGYTF,TGCGCCAGCAGCCCCAATGGAGTGGGGGTCTATGGCTACACCTTC,TRBV4-1,NA,NA,TRBJ1-2
CASSIFTGTNNNEQFF,TGTGCCAGCAGCATATTCACCGGGACAAATAACAATGAGCAGTTCTTC,TRBV7-6,NA,once,TRBJ2-1
CASSLEVTGSYGYTF,TGCGCCAGCAGCTTGGAGGTGACAGGGAGCTATGGCTACACCTTC,TRBV5-1,TRBD1,NA,TRBJ1-2
CASSPAPRSYEQYF,TGTGCCAGCTCACCGGCACCCCGCTCCTACGAGCAGTACTTC,TRBV18,NA,NA,TRBJ2-7
CASSWMLDSETQYF,TGTGCCAGCAGCTGGATGTTAGATTCGGAGACCCAGTACTTC,TRBV9,NA,NA,TRBJ2-5
CASSSYVGGTEAFF,TGTGCCAGCAGCTCCTATGTTGGCGGGACTGAAGCTTTCTTT,TRBV7-8,NA,NA,TRBJ1-1
CASSLRGGYTF,TGTGCCAGCAGCTTGCGAGGTGGCTACACCTTC,TRBV5-6,NA,NA,TRBJ1-2
CASSPVGQGSTDTQYF,TGTGCCAGCTCACCCGTTGGACAGGGGAGCACAGATACGCAGTATTTT,TRBV18,TRBD1,NA,TRBJ2-3
CASSSDRDLETQYF,TGTGCCAGCAGCTCCGACAGGGATCTAGAGACCCAGTACTTC,TRBV11-3,TRBD1,NA,TRBJ2-5
CASRDYFTEAFF,TGTGCCAGCAGAGATTATTTCACTGAAGCTTTCTTT,TRBV2,NA,NA,TRBJ1-1
CASSRGLLNTEAFF,TGTGCCAGCAGCCGCGGACTGTTGAACACTGAAGCTTTCTTT,TRBV7-2,NA,few,TRBJ1-1
CASREQLTGELFF,TGTGCCAGTAGGGAACAGCTGACCGGGGAGCTGTTTTTT,TRBV19,NA,once,TRBJ2-2
CASSPWTSGSTDTQYF,TGTGCCAGCAGCCCCTGGACTAGCGGGAGCACAGATACGCAGTATTTT,TRBV7-9,TRBD2,NA,TRBJ2-3
CASSQRQGSTDTQYF,TGTGCCAGCAGCCAGAGACAGGGAAGTACAGATACGCAGTATTTT,TRBV3-1/TRBV3-2,TRBD1,once,TRBJ2-3
CASSVLPGIAYGYTF,TGTGCCAGCAGCGTCCTACCGGGCATCGCCTATGGCTACACCTTC,TRBV5-5,NA,few,TRBJ1-2
CASKLSGIQETQYF,TGTGCCAGCAAACTTAGCGGGATCCAAGAGACCCAGTACTTC,TRBV3-1/TRBV3-2,TRBD2,NA,TRBJ2-5
CASSLGAQTTNEKLFF,TGTGCCAGCAGCTTGGGGGCACAGACAACTAATGAAAAACTGTTTTTT,TRBV5-6,NA,few,TRBJ1-4
CASSFQRGRGTGELFF,TGTGCCAGCAGCTTCCAGAGAGGGAGAGGGACCGGGGAGCTGTTTTTT,TRBV7-3,NA,NA,TRBJ2-2
CSSWTGGSTEAFF,TGCAGCTCCTGGACAGGGGGTAGCACTGAAGCTTTCTTT,TRBV29-1,TRBD1,NA,TRBJ1-1
CASSSVRDIMNTEAFF,TGTGCCAGCAGCTCAGTTCGGGACATCATGAACACTGAAGCTTTCTTT,TRBV11-3,NA,few,TRBJ1-1
CASGLVPDTQYF,TGTGCTAGTGGTTTGGTACCGGATACGCAGTATTTT,TRBV12-5,NA,NA,TRBJ2-3
CASSQDRLGGDGTEAFF,TGTGCCAGCAGCCAAGATCGGCTAGGGGGCGATGGCACTGAAGCTTTCTTT,TRBV4-2,TRBD1,NA,TRBJ1-1
CASSFRREGLHF,TGTGCCAGCAGTTTTAGGAGAGAGGGCCTCCACTTT,TRBV12-3/TRBV12-4,NA,once,TRBJ1-6
CASSFLGHDSGNTIYF,TGCGCCAGCAGCTTCTTGGGGCATGACTCTGGAAACACCATATATTTT,TRBV5-1,NA,NA,TRBJ1-3
CASSIDPFSDTQYF,TGTGCCAGCAGCATCGACCCCTTTTCAGATACGCAGTATTTT,TRBV7-3,NA,NA,TRBJ2-3
CASSAGQTLHSPLHF,TGTGCCAGCAGCGCGGGACAGACCTTACATTCACCCCTCCACTTT,TRBV5-6,TRBD1,NA,TRBJ1-6
CASSSGLAEPQYF,TGTGCCAGCAGCTCCGGACTAGCGGAGCCCCAGTACTTC,TRBV7-2,TRBD2,NA,TRBJ2-7
CASSIRLAGVFGELFF,TGTGCCAGCAGCATACGACTAGCGGGAGTTTTCGGGGAGCTGTTTTTT,TRBV3-1/TRBV3-2,TRBD2,NA,TRBJ2-2
CASSSRAGGPAGNEQFF,TGCGCCAGCAGCTCCCGAGCGGGAGGGCCAGCTGGGAATGAGCAGTTCTTC,TRBV5-1,TRBD2,NA,TRBJ2-1
CASRPPRPAGGPFTSYEQYF,TGTGCCAGCAGACCACCCCGCCCAGCGGGAGGGCCCTTTACTTCCTACGAGCAGTACTTC,TRBV27,TRBD2,few,TRBJ2-7
CASSPIQGDNEQFF,TGTGCCAGCAGCCCTATACAGGGGGACAATGAGCAGTTCTTC,TRBV7-2,TRBD1,NA,TRBJ2-1
CASSQSGGPGAGKGQETQYF,TGCGCCAGCAGCCAAAGTGGGGGTCCTGGGGCCGGGAAAGGCCAAGAGACCCAGTACTTC,TRBV4-1,NA,NA,TRBJ2-5
CAISEGRGDGNTEAFF,TGTGCCATCAGTGAGGGGAGGGGGGACGGTAACACTGAAGCTTTCTTT,TRBV10-3,NA,NA,TRBJ1-1